The source of this T cell receptor beta chain is a study of radiotherapy plus CTLA-4 blockade in lung cancer. Study-wide results and limits: Radiotherapy plus ipilimumab was followed by expansion in blood of tumor-derived TCR clones.

Assay: immunoSEQ multiplex PCR; the TCRdb copy retains only in-frame clones and omits some. The table lists over 80,000 clones, approximately 86% of them singletons, with 16% in the top ten. Note on this clone: Its matching antigen is unknown.

V gave up 2 bases and J gave up 2 bases, with 12 bases separating them. The germline CDR1 and CDR2 sequences are LNHDA and SQIVND (reference sequence). CDR3 size: 15 residues. The TCR comes from a human donor with non-small cell lung cancer that progressed on radiotherapy plus ipilimumab. The sample in question was peripheral blood, obtained from a patient treated with radiotherapy plus ipilimumab. The chain uses TRBV19 and TRBJ2-5, with D possibly matching TRBD2 (7 bases). CDR3 nucleotide sequence: TGTGCCAGTAGTATATGGGGAGGGGGACAAGAGACCCAGTACTTC. Translated, it gives CASSIWGGGQETQYF.